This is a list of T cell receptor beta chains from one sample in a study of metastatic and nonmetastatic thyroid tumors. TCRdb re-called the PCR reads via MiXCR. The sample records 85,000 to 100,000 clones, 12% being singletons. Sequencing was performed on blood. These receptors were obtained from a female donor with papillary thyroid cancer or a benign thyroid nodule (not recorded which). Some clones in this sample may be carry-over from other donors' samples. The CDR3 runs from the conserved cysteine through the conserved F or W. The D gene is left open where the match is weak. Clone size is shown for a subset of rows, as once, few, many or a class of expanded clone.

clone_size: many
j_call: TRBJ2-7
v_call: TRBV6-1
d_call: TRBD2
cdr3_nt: TGTGCCAGCAGTGGGACTAGCGGGTATTCCTACGAGCAGTACTTC
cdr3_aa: CASSGTSGYSYEQYF

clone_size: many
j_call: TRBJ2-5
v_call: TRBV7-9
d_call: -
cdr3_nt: TGTGCCAGCAGCTTCGCGGGGGAGACCCAGTACTTC
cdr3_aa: CASSFAGETQYF

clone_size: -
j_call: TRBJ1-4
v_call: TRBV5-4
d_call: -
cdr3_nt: TGTGCCAGCAGCTCGAATCGGCGAGCTAATGAAAAACTGTTTTTT
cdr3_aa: CASSSNRRANEKLFF

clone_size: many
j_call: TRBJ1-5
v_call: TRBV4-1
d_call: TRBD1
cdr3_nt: TGCGCCAGCAGCCCCAAGAGGGGACAGGGTGGGGATCAGCCCCAGCATTTT
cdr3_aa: CASSPKRGQGGDQPQHF

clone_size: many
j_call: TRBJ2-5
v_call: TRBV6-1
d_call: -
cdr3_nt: TGTGCCAGCAGTACCAAGGAGACCCAGTACTTC
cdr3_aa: CASSTKETQYF

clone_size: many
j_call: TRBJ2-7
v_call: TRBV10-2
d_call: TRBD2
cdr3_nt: TGCGCCAGCAGCCCGTTAGCGGGAGGGCCCGAGCAGTACTTC
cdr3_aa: CASSPLAGGPEQYF

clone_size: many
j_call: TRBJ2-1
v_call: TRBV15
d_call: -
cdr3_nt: TGTGCCACCAGCAGAGATTGGGCCGGCTCCTACAATGAGCAGTTCTTC
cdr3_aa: CATSRDWAGSYNEQFF

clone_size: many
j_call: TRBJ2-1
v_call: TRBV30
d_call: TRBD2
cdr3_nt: TGTGCCTGGACGAGCGGGAGCTGGCAGTTCTTC
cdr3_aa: CAWTSGSWQFF

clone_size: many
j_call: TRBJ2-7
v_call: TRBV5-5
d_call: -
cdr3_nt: TGTGCCAGCAGCTTGGCCGGCAGAGGGGAGTACGAGCAGTACTTC
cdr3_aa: CASSLAGRGEYEQYF

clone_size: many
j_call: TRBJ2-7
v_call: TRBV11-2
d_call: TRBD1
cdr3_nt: TGTGCCAGCAGCTCCCAGGGGGACGAGCAGTACTTC
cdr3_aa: CASSSQGDEQYF

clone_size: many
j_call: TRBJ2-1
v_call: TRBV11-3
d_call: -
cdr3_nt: TGTGCCAGCAGCTTAGATGGAGGGAAATACAATGAGCAGTTCTTC
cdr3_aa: CASSLDGGKYNEQFF

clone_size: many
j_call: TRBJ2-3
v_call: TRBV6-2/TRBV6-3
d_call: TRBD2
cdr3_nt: TGTGCCAGCAGTTACTCCGGGACTAGCGGGAGGGCAGATACGCAGTATTTT
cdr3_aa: CASSYSGTSGRADTQYF

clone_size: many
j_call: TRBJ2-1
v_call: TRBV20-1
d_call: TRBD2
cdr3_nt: TGCAGTGCTAGCCCCTTTAGAGCGGGAGGCGCCCTTAGCTCCTACAATGAGCAGTTCTTC
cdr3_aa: CSASPFRAGGALSSYNEQFF

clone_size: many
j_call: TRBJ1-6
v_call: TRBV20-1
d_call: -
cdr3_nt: TGCAGTGCTAGAGAGAGACAGTTCCCTCAGTCACCCCTCCACTTT
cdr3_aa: CSARERQFPQSPLHF

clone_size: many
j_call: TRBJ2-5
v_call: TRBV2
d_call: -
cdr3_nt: TGTGCCAGCAGTGATCTGGGCCCGGGGAAGACCCAGTACTTC
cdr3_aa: CASSDLGPGKTQYF

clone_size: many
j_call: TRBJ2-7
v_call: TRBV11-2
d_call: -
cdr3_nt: TGTGCCAGCAGCTTATTATCCAGCGCCTACGAGCAGTACTTC
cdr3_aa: CASSLLSSAYEQYF

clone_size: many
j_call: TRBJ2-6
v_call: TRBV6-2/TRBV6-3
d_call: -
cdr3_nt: TGTGCCAGCAGCCCGGGGGGGGCCAACGTCCTGACTTTC
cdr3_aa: CASSPGGANVLTF

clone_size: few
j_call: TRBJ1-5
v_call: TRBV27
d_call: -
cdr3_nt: TGTGCCAGCAACCCTCGGGGTCGCAATCGGCCCCAGCATTTT
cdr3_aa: CASNPRGRNRPQHF

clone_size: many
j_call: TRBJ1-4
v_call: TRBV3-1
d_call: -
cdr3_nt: TGTGCCAGCAGCCGGGACACTATACAATTTGCAACTAATGAAAAACTGTTTTTT
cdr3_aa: CASSRDTIQFATNEKLFF

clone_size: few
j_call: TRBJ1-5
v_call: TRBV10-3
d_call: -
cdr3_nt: TGTGCCATCAGTGAGGGGCGCCCAGGGGAGCCCCAGCATTTT
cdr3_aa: CAISEGRPGEPQHF